This T cell receptor (beta chain) stems from a study of shared clonotypes between healthy human individuals. Each unsorted sample relied on around 100 million PBMCs as its source of genomic DNA. Original processing notes: For the immunoSEQ data, sequences were junction-only without quality scores, so filtering differed. Here immunoSEQ multiplex PCR was the method, and the copy in TCRdb shows in-frame clones only, minus some. V and J calls plus clone size are reproduced from that table; the DNA served to infer D and trimming. The repertoire includes 450,000 to 500,000 clones, over 60% of them detected once, and roughly 13% sits in the top ten. The CDR3 spans 14 residues. V trimming: 4 bases; J trimming: 6 bases; junction bases outside the gene matches: 7. The V gene's germline CDR1 is KGHSH and CDR2 LQKENI.

The sequenced sample consisted of PBMCs. This TCR came from a woman between 40 and 55 years old in good health. Some clones in this sample may be carry-over from other donors' samples. V gene TRBV18 combines with J gene TRBJ2-3; 7 nucleotides match TRBD1. CDR3: CASSQGAQVDTQYF. CDR3 sequence (DNA): TGTGCCAGCTCACAGGGGGCGCAGGTCGATACGCAGTATTTT.